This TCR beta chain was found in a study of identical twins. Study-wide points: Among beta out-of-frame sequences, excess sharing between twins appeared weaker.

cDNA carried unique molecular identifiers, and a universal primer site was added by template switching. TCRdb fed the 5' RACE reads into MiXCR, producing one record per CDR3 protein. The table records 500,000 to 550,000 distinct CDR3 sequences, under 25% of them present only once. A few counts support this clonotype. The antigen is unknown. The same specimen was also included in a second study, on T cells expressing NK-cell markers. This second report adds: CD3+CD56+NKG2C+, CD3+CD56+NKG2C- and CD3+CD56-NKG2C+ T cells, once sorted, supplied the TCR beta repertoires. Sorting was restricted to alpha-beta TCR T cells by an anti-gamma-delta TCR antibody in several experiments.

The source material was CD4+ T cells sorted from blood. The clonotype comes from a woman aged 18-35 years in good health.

The CDR3 spells CASSLLWSRKETQYF. The CDR3, as DNA: TGTGCCAGCAGTTTGTTGTGGTCGCGGAAAGAGACCCAGTACTTC. This chain uses TRBV12-3 or TRBV12-4 with TRBJ2-5; D remains unclear. The CDR3 has 15 residues. V dropped 3 bases and J dropped 3 bases, with 14 bases sitting between them.